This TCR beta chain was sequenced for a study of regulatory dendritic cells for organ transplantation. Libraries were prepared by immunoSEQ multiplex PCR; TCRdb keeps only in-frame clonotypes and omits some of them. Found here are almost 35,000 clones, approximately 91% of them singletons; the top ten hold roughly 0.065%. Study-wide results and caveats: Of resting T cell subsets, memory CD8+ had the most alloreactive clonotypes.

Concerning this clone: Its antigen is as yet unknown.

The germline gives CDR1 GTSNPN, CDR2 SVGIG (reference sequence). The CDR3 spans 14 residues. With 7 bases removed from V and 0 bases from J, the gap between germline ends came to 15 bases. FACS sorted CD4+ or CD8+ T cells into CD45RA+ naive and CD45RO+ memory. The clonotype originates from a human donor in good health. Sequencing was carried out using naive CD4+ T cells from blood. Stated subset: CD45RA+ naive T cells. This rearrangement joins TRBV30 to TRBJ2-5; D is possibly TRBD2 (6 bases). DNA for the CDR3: TGTGCCTTCCATCCCCGGGACTACCAAGAGACCCAGTACTTC. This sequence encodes CAFHPRDYQETQYF. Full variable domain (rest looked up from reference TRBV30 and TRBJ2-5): SQTIHQWPATLVQPVGSPLSLECTVEGTSNPNLYWYRQAAGRGLQLLFYSVGIGQISSEVPQNLSASRPQDRQFILSSKKLLLSDSGFYLCAFHPRDYQETQYFGPGTRLLVL.